This entry lists 21 T cell receptor beta chains sequenced from one sample in a study of Graves' ophthalmopathy and Graves' hyperthyroidism. Amplification of the TCR beta CDR3 regions used RNA transcripts (as template). First-round RT-PCR used HTBI primers; second-round multiplex PCR followed. A single record per CDR3 protein comes from TCRdb applying MiXCR to the multiplex PCR reads. The repertoire includes about 420,000 distinct CDR3 sequences, 20% to 25% of them detected once, and roughly 3% sits in the top ten. Sequenced input: peripheral blood. Receptor source: a woman aged 18-29 years with stable Graves' hyperthyroidism.

This chain links TRBV28 with TRBJ2-7, with 7 bases fitting TRBD2. Germline V lookup: CDR1 MDHEN, CDR2 SYDVKM. This CDR3 spans 15 amino acids. V lost 6 bases to trimming and J lost 4 bases; unmatched junction nucleotides: 12. CDR3: CASRTVGGDSYEQYF. The CDR3 DNA reads as TGTGCCAGCAGGACGGTGGGAGGGGATTCGTACGAGCAGTACTTC.

This clonotype was observed many times. The CDR3 region has the DNA TGTGCCAGCAGCCAAGTGATGCGGTTCGAGACCCAGTACTTC. Translation gives CASSQVMRFETQYF. The chain links TRBV14 to TRBJ2-5, with D unresolved. Between the trimmed V and J ends, which lost 1 base and 5 bases, there was a span of 11 bases. Germline CDR1 reads SGHDN; CDR2 reads FVKESK. CDR3 length: 14 residues.

This clonotype was counted many times. The V gene is TRBV9, the J gene TRBJ2-7; TRBD1 is a possible D gene (6 bases). The CDR3 is 14 amino acids. V was pared by 0 bases and J by 6 bases, with 13 bases between. Germline lookup yields CDR1 SGDLS and CDR2 YYNGEE. As DNA, the CDR3 is TGTGCCAGCAGCGTAGATACAGGGTTTGGCGAGCAGTACTTC. Its translation is CASSVDTGFGEQYF.

This clonotype was recorded at least ten times. This chain connects TRBV6-1 to TRBJ2-7; 9 bases match TRBD1. Germline V CDR1 and CDR2: MNHNS, SASEGT. This CDR3 region has 14 residues. J was trimmed by 3 bases and V by 6 bases; bases with no gene match: 6. The CDR3 DNA follows: TGTGCCAGCAGGGACTGGGACAGGGACTACGAGCAGTACTTC. This gives the protein CASRDWDRDYEQYF.

This clonotype was observed at least ten times. The chain links TRBV20-1 to TRBJ1-1; the D gene is possibly TRBD1 (6 bases). This CDR3 spans 10 amino acids. Germline V gives CDR1 DFQATT, CDR2 SNEGSKA (reference sequence). The CDR3 DNA reads as TGCAGGACACAGGGCACTGAAGCTTTCTTT. Translation: CRTQGTEAFF.

This chain connects TRBV18 to TRBJ2-5; a weak D match, TRBD1 (6 bases). Germline values: CDR1 KGHSH, CDR2 LQKENI. CDR3 size: 17 residues. Between the trimmed V and J ends, which lost 3 bases and 1 base, there was a span of 18 bases. The DNA of the CDR3 is TGTGCCAGCTCACCCGGGTATGGACAGCTACTCCAAGAGACCCAGTACTTC. This sequence encodes CASSPGYGQLLQETQYF.

This clonotype has a count of ten or more. The rearrangement uses TRBV29-1 and TRBJ2-7; D may be TRBD1 or TRBD2 (6 bases each). This CDR3 is 12 amino acids long. Germline-derived CDR1 and CDR2 are SQVTM and ANQGSEA. V was cut by 5 bases and J by 1 base, with 9 bases left in between. CDR3 residues: CSVKGGSYEQYF. Written as DNA, the CDR3 is TGCAGCGTTAAGGGGGGATCCTACGAGCAGTACTTC.

This clonotype was detected many times. The chain combines TRBV7-2 with TRBJ2-7; TRBD2 might be the D (5 bases). Germline V gene data show CDR1 as SGHTA and CDR2 as FQGNSA. This CDR3 contains 15 residues. The V gene lost 4 bases and the J gene lost 0 bases, with 13 bases spanning the gap. CDR3 amino acids: CASSYPGVPSYEQYF. CDR3 coding DNA: TGTGCCAGCAGCTACCCCGGGGTACCCTCCTACGAGCAGTACTTC.

This clonotype was counted many times. This sequence joins TRBV9 and TRBJ2-7, with TRBD1 matching over 9 bases. V trimming: 0 bases; J trimming: 5 bases; junction bases outside the gene matches: 9. Looked up from germline, CDR1 is SGDLS and CDR2 is YYNGEE. This CDR3 is built from 16 residues. Here the CDR3 DNA reads TGTGCCAGCAGCGTAGCGTCCGGGACAGGGATCCACGAGCAGTACTTC. Translated, it gives CASSVASGTGIHEQYF.

This clonotype was seen at least ten times. The chain joins TRBV7-9 to TRBJ1-6; D is undetermined. V lost 1 base to trimming and J lost 7 bases, with 14 bases between them. The germline gives CDR1 SEHNR, CDR2 FQNEAQ (reference sequence). This CDR3 region has 16 residues. CDR3 nucleotides: TGTGCCAGCAGCTTAGTTTACGGCAGGATGAATTCACCCCTCCACTTT. It yields the protein CASSLVYGRMNSPLHF.

The chain uses TRBV7-2 and TRBJ2-7; D not resolved. The CDR3 runs to 15 residues. In germline, CDR1 is SGHTA, CDR2 FQGNSA. CDR3: CASRADSGVPYEQCV. Here the CDR3 DNA reads TGTGCCAGCAGAGCTGATTCAGGAGTACCCTACGAGCAGTGCGTC.

This clonotype was seen many times. CDR3 amino acids: CSATPSGDTHEQYF. CDR3 nucleotide sequence: TGCAGTGCTACTCCTAGCGGAGATACGCACGAGCAGTACTTC. The gene calls are TRBV20-1 and TRBJ2-7, with 7 bases identical to TRBD2. J gave up 5 bases and V 4 bases, and 11 bases lay outside the gene matches. CDR1 is DFQATT, CDR2 SNEGSKA, per germline (reference sequence). The CDR3 spans 14 residues.

The sample holds many counts of this clonotype. The chain couples TRBV28 to TRBJ2-7; 8 positions agree with TRBD2. Losses at the gene ends were 4 bases for V and 2 bases for J; bases not matched to a gene: 13. CDR1 is MDHEN and CDR2 is SYDVKM in the germline V gene. The CDR3 sequence is 17 residues long. The DNA for the CDR3 is TGTGCCAGCAGTTCCGCCGCGGGGGGACGTTCCCCCTACGAGCAGTACTTC. This codes for CASSSAAGGRSPYEQYF.

This clonotype was recorded many times. V is TRBV2 and J is TRBJ1-1, with D unresolved. Germline V gene lookup returns CDR1 SNHLY and CDR2 FYNNEI. This CDR3 is built from 13 residues. Trimming took 3 bases from V and 11 from J, leaving 16 bases between them. The CDR3, as DNA: TGTGCCAGCAGTGAGGGGTCCCCAGGACCGGCTTTCTTT. It specifies CASSEGSPGPAFF.

This clonotype was detected a few times. The V gene is TRBV4-3, the J gene TRBJ2-7, with D maybe TRBD1 (6 bases). The CDR3 has 16 amino acids. Germline CDR1 LGHNA, CDR2 YSLEER. V lost 1 base and J lost 0, with 13 bases in between. The CDR3 sequence: CASSQGVGGVSYEQYF. The CDR3 nucleotides are TGCGCCAGCAGCCAAGGGGTAGGGGGAGTCTCCTACGAGCAGTACTTC.

This clonotype was detected ten times or more. The chain links TRBV20-1 to TRBJ1-1; possible D gene TRBD1, 5 bases. V was shortened by 2 bases and J by 4 bases, with 11 bases between the two germline ends. This CDR3 spans 13 amino acids. CDR1 is DFQATT, CDR2 SNEGSKA, per germline (reference sequence). This chain's CDR3 is CSARTGRFTEAFF. CDR3 sequence (DNA): TGCAGTGCTAGAACGGGACGGTTCACTGAAGCTTTCTTT.

This clonotype has ten or more counts. The CDR3 region is CASSDGYHTGELFF. The CDR3 bases are TGTGCCAGCAGTGATGGGTACCACACCGGGGAGCTGTTTTTT. The rearrangement uses TRBV25-1 and TRBJ2-2, with D uncertain. V was shortened by 3 bases and J by 3 bases, with 8 bases between the two germline ends. The CDR3 is 14 amino acids. From germline, CDR1 is MGHDK and CDR2 SYGVNS.

V usage is TRBV25-1 and J usage is TRBJ2-5; no firm D call. V was cut by 5 bases and J by 1 base, with 11 bases left in between. Germline V CDR1 and CDR2: MGHDK, SYGVNS. The CDR3 loop spans 14 amino acids. The CDR3 loop is CASSNTAIQETQYF. As DNA, the CDR3 is TGTGCCAGCAGTAATACAGCCATCCAAGAGACCCAGTACTTC.

This clonotype was seen many times. The chain couples TRBV6-5 to TRBJ1-5; D unclear. Germline V gene sequence: CDR1 MNHEY, CDR2 SVGAGI. This CDR3 spans 14 amino acids. The ends were cut back, 2 bases at V and 1 base at J, with 6 bases in the middle. In DNA form, the CDR3 reads TGTGCCAGCAGTTACGAGGTGAGCAATCAGCCCCAGCATTTT. Translated: CASSYEVSNQPQHF.

The gene calls are TRBV2 and TRBJ2-7, with D possibly being TRBD1 (6 bases). V gave up 5 bases and J gave up 3 bases, with 14 bases separating them. This CDR3 has 14 residues. Germline V gene data show CDR1 as SNHLY and CDR2 as FYNNEI. The CDR3 loop reads CASSWQGSGYEQYF. Written as DNA, the CDR3 is TGTGCCAGCAGTTGGCAGGGGTCGGGCTACGAGCAGTACTTC.

This clonotype was counted once. The chain links TRBV18 to TRBJ1-6; 7 nucleotides align to TRBD1. V dropped 4 bases and J dropped 6; count of bases not matched to a gene: 12. The CDR3 covers 17 residues. CDR1 KGHSH and CDR2 LQKENI come from the germline V gene. The CDR3: CASSLNPGQRINSPLHF. The CDR3 region has the DNA TGTGCCAGCTCACTGAACCCGGGACAGAGAATTAATTCACCCCTCCACTTT.